This T cell receptor beta chain was documented in a study of T cell repertoires in cytomegalovirus infection. About the research overall: Evidence of both CMV infection and a matching HLA type came from public TCR beta signatures.

The CDR3 extends over 18 amino acids. Germline CDR1 DFQATT, CDR2 SNEGSKA (reference sequence). V gave up 1 base and J gave up 2 bases, with 22 bases separating them. A single record per CDR3 protein comes from TCRdb applying MiXCR to the reads. The sample comprises roughly 500,000 distinct CDR3 sequences, more than 30% of which are singletons, and roughly 15% rests with the top ten. About this clonotype itself: The antigen is not known.

General study findings and limits: Summed public TCR beta family frequency identified CMV carriers bearing the relevant HLA.

This TCR came from a human donor in good health (CMV status not recorded). Some clones in this sample may be carry-over from other donors' samples. The specimen was cultured PBMCs, collected from culture after CMV antigen stimulation. J is TRBJ2-3 and V is TRBV20-1; a weak D match, TRBD2 (7 bases). This CDR3 is CSARGLRGASGHTDTQYF. DNA for the CDR3: TGCAGTGCTAGAGGTCTTCGGGGGGCTAGCGGTCACACAGATACGCAGTATTTT.